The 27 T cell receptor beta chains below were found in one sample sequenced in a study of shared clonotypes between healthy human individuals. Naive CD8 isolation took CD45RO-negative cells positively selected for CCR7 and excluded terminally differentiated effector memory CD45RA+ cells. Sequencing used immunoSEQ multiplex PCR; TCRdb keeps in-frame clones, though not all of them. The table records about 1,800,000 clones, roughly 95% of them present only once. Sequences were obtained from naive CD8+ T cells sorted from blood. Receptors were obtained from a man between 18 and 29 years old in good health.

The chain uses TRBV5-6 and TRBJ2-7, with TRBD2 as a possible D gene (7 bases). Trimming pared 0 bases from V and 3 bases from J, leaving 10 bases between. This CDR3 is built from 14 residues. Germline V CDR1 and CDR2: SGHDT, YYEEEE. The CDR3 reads CASSLEGGLYEQYF. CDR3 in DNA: TGTGCCAGCAGCTTGGAGGGGGGGCTCTACGAGCAGTACTTC. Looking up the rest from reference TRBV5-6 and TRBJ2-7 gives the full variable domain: DAGVTQSPTHLIKTRGQQVTLRCSPKSGHDTVSWYQQALGQGPQFIFQYYEEEERQRGNFPDRFSGHQFPNYSSELNVNALLLGDSALYLCASSLEGGLYEQYFGPGTRLTVT.

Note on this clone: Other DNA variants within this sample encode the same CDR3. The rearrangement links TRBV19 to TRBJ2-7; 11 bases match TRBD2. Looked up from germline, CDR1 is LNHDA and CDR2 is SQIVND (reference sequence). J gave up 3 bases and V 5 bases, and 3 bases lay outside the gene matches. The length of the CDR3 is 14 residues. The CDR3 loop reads CASSATSGSYEQYF. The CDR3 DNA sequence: TGTGCCAGTAGTGCTACTAGCGGGAGCTACGAGCAGTACTTC.

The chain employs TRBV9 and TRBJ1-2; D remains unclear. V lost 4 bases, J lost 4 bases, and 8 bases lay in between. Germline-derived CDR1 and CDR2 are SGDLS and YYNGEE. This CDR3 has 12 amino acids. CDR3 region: CASSHGGYGYTF. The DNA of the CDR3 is TGTGCCAGCAGCCACGGAGGCTATGGCTACACCTTC.

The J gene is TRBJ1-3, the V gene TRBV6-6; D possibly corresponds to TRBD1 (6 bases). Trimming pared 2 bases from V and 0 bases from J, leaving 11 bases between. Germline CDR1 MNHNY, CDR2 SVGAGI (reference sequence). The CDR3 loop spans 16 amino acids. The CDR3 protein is CASSYPGQISGNTIYF. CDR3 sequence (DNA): TGTGCCAGCAGTTACCCTGGACAGATCTCTGGAAACACCATATATTTT.

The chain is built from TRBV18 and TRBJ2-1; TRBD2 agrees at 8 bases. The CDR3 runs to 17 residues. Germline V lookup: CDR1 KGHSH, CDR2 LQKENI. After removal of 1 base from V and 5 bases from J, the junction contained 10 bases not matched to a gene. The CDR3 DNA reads TGTGCCAGCTCACCACTAGCTTTGGGACTAGAAAACAATGAGCAGTTCTTC. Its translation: CASSPLALGLENNEQFF. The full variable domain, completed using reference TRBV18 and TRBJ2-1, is NAGVMQNPRHLVRRRGQEARLRCSPMKGHSHVYWYRQLPEEGLKFMVYLQKENIIDESGMPKERFSAEFPKEGPSILRIQQVVRGDSAAYFCASSPLALGLENNEQFFGPGTRLTVL.

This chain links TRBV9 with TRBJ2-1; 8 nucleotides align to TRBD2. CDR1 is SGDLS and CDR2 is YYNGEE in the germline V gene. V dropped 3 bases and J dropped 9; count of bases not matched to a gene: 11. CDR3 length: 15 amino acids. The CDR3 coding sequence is TGTGCCAGCAGCGAGACGGGGGGGCCACATACTGAGCAGTTCTTC. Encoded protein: CASSETGGPHTEQFF.

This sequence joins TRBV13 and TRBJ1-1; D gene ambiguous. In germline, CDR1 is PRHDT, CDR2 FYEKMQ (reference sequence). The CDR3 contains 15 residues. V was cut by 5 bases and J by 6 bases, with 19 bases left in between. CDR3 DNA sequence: TGTGCCAGCAGCGGCGAATATAGCCCAACGGCTGAAGCTTTCTTT. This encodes CASSGEYSPTAEAFF. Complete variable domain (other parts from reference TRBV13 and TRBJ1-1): AAGVIQSPRHLIKEKRETATLKCYPIPRHDTVYWYQQGPGQDPQFLISFYEKMQSDKGSIPDRFSAQQFSDYHSELNMSSLELGDSALYFCASSGEYSPTAEAFFGQGTRLTVV.

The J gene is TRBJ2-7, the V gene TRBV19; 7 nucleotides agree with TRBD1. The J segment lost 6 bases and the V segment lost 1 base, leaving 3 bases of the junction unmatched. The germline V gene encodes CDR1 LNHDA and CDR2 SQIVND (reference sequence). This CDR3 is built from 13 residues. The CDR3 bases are TGTGCCAGTAGTATAGTCTCAGGGGGCGAGCAGTACTTC. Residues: CASSIVSGGEQYF. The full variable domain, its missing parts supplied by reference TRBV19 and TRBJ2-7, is DGGITQSPKYLFRKEGQNVTLSCEQNLNHDAMYWYRQDPGQGLRLIYYSQIVNDFQKGDIAEGYSVSREKKESFPLTVTSAQKNPTAFYLCASSIVSGGEQYFGPGTRLTVT.

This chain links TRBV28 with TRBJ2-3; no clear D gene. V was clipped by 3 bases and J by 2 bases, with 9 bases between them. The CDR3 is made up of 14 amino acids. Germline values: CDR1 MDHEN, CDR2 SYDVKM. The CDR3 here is CASSFRANTDTQYF. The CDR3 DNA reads TGTGCCAGCAGTTTTAGGGCTAACACAGATACGCAGTATTTT.

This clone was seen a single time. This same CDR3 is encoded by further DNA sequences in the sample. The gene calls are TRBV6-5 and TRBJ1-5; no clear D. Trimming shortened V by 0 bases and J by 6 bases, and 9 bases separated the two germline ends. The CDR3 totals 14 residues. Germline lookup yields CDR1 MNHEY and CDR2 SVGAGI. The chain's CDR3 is CASSYSEGGQPQHF. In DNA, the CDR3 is TGTGCCAGCAGTTACTCAGAGGGAGGTCAGCCCCAGCATTTT.

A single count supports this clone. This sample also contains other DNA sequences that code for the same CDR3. The CDR3 nucleotides read TGTGCCAGCAGTTATGAGGGGACGAACACTGAAGCTTTCTTT. This gives the protein CASSYEGTNTEAFF. This chain links TRBV6-5 with TRBJ1-1; perhaps TRBD1 as D (5 bases). This CDR3 is 14 amino acids long. The V gene lost 3 bases and the J gene lost 1 base, with 9 bases spanning the gap. Germline CDR1 MNHEY, CDR2 SVGAGI.

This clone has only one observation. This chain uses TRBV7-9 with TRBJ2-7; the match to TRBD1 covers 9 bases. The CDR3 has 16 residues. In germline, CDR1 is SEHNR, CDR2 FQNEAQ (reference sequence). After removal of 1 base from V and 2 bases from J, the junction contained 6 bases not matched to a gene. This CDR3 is CASSLGGQGRTYEQYF. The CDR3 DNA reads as TGTGCCAGCAGCTTAGGGGGACAGGGACGGACCTACGAGCAGTACTTC.

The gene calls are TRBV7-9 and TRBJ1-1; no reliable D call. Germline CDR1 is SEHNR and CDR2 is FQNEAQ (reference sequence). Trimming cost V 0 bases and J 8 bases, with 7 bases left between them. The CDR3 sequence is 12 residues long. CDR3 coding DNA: TGTGCCAGCAGCTTAGCTGCGGTAGAAGCTTTCTTT. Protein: CASSLAAVEAFF.

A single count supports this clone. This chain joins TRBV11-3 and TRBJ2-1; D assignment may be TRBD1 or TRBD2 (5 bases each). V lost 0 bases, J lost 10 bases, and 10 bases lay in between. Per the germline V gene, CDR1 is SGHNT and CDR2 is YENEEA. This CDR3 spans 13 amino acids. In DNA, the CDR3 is TGTGCCAGCAGCTTAGATCCCTGGGGGGAGCAGTTCTTC. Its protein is CASSLDPWGEQFF.

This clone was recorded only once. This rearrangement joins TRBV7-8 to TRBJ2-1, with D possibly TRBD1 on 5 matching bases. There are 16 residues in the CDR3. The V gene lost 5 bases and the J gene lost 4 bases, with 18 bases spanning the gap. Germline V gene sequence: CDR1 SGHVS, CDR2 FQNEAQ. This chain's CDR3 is CASSKPQDMGYNEQFF. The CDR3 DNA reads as TGTGCCAGCAGCAAGCCACAGGACATGGGGTACAATGAGCAGTTCTTC.

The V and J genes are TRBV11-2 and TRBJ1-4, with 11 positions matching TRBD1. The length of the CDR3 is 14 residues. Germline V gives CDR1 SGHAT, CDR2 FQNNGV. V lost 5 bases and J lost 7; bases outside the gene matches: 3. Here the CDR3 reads CASSGTGGSEKLFF. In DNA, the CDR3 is TGTGCCAGCAGCGGGACAGGGGGAAGTGAAAAACTGTTTTTT.

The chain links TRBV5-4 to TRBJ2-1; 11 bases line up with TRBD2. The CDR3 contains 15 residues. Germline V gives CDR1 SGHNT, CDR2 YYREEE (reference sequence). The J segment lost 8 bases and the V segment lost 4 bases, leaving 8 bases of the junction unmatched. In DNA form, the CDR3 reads TGTGCCAGCAGCCTGGGACTAGCGGCCTCGGATGAGCAGTTCTTC. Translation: CASSLGLAASDEQFF.

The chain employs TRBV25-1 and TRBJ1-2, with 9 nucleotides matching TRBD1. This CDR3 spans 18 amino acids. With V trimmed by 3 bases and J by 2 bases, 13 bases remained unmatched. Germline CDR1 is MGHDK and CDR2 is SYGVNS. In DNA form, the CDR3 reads TGTGCCAGCAGTGAGTCCGGGACAGGGATCGCCGGGAACTATGGCTACACCTTC. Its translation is CASSESGTGIAGNYGYTF.

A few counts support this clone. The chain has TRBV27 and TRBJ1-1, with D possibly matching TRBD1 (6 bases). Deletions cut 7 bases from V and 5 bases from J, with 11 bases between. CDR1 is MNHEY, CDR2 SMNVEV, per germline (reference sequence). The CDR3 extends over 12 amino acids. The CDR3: CASKEGGTEAFF. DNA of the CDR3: TGTGCCAGCAAGGAGGGGGGGACTGAAGCTTTCTTT.

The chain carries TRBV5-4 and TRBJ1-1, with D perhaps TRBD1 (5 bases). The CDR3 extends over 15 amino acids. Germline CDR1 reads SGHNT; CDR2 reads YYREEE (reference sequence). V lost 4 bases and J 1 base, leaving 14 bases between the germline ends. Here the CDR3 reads CASSEPITGNTEAFF. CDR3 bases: TGTGCCAGCAGCGAGCCTATTACAGGGAACACTGAAGCTTTCTTT.

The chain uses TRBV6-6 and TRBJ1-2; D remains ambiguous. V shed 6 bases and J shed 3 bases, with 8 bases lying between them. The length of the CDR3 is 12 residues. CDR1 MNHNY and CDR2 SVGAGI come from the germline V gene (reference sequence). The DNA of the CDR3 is TGTGCCAGCAGCCCGGGAGACTATGGCTACACCTTC. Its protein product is CASSPGDYGYTF.

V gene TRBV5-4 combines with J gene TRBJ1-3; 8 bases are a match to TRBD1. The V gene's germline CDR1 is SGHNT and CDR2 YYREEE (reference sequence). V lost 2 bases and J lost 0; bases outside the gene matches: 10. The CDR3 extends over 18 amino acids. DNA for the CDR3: TGTGCCAGCAGCTTAGACAGGGGTTTGAGGTGCTCTGGAAACACCATATATTTT. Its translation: CASSLDRGLRCSGNTIYF.

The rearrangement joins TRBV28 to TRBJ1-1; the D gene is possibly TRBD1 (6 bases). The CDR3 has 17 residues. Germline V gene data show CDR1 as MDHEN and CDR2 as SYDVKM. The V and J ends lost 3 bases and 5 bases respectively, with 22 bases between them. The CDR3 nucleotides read TGTGCCAGCAGTTTCGGTATGGGTCAGGGGCGGCAGACTGAAGCTTTCTTT. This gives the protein CASSFGMGQGRQTEAFF. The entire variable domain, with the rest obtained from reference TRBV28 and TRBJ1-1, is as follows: DVKVTQSSRYLVKRTGEKVFLECVQDMDHENMFWYRQDPGLGLRLIYFSYDVKMKEKGDIPEGYSVSREKKERFSLILESASTNQTSMYLCASSFGMGQGRQTEAFFGQGTRLTVV.

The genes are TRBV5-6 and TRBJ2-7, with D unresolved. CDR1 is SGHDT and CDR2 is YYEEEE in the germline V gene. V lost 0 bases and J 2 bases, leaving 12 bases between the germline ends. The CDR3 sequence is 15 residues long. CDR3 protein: CASSLALGPAYEQYF. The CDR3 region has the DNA TGTGCCAGCAGCTTGGCCCTAGGACCTGCCTACGAGCAGTACTTC.

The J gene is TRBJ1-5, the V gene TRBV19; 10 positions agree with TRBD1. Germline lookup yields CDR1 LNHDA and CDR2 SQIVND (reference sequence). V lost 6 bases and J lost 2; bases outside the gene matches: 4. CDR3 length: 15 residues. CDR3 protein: CASRPGQGGNQPQHF. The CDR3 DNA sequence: TGTGCCAGTAGACCCGGACAGGGGGGCAATCAGCCCCAGCATTTT. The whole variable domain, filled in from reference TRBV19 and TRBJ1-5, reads DGGITQSPKYLFRKEGQNVTLSCEQNLNHDAMYWYRQDPGQGLRLIYYSQIVNDFQKGDIAEGYSVSREKKESFPLTVTSAQKNPTAFYLCASRPGQGGNQPQHFGDGTRLSIL.

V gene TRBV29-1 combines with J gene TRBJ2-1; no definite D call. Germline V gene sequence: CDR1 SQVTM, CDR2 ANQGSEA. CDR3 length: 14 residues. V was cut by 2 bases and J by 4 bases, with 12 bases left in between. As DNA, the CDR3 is TGCAGCGTTGAAAAGGCCGATATTTACAATGAGCAGTTCTTC. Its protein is CSVEKADIYNEQFF.

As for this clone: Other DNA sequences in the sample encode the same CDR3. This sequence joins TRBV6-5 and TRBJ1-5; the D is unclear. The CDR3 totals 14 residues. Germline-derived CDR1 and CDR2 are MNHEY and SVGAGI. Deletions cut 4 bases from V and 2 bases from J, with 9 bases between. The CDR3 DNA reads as TGTGCCAGCAGTTCTACGGGAGGCAATCAGCCCCAGCATTTT. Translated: CASSSTGGNQPQHF.